This passage covers 3 T cell receptor beta chains from one sample sequenced in a study of blood T cell repertoires in COVID-19. Only in-frame clones appear in the TCRdb table, and some are missing; sequencing was by immunoSEQ multiplex PCR. The repertoire holds about 49,000 clones, with 70% to 85% as singletons. Sequencing was performed on peripheral blood. Receptors originate from a human donor in a cohort sampled during active COVID-19.

This sequence joins TRBV6-5 and TRBJ1-1; D perhaps matches TRBD1 (6 bases). Between the trimmed V and J ends, which lost 3 bases and 3 bases, there was a span of 17 bases. This CDR3 has 16 residues. Germline CDR1 is MNHEY and CDR2 is SVGAGI. CDR3 amino acids: CASSYSQGKRYTEAFF. In DNA, the CDR3 is TGTGCCAGCAGTTATTCACAGGGCAAAAGGTACACTGAAGCTTTCTTT.

The rearrangement uses TRBV11-2 and TRBJ2-2, with 9 bases that match TRBD1. The J segment lost 6 bases and the V segment lost 2 bases, leaving 7 bases of the junction unmatched. The CDR3 extends over 16 amino acids. Looked up from germline, CDR1 is SGHAT and CDR2 is FQNNGV. CDR3 loop: CASSLMGQGTPGELFF. The CDR3 DNA is TGTGCCAGCAGCTTAATGGGACAGGGAACCCCCGGGGAGCTGTTTTTT.

The CDR3: CASSPGGAEETQYF. Here the CDR3 DNA reads TGCGCCAGCAGCCCGGGTGGGGCGGAAGAGACCCAGTACTTC. The chain links TRBV5-1 to TRBJ2-5, with D possibly matching TRBD1 (5 bases). The CDR3 runs to 14 residues. Trimming shortened V by 4 bases and J by 3 bases, and 13 bases separated the two germline ends. Looked up from germline, CDR1 is SGHRS and CDR2 is YFSETQ.